A selection of T cell receptor beta chains follows, all from one sample in a study of a mutant IDH1 vaccine in newly diagnosed glioma. Only in-frame clones appear in the TCRdb table, and some are missing; sequencing was by immunoSEQ multiplex PCR. The sample includes some 26,000 clones, roughly 80% seen only once; the top ten take under 20%. The antigens these receptors bind are not known. The specimen was PBMCs, collected from a glioma patient whose treatment included an IDH1 peptide vaccine. Receptors were obtained from a woman in her thirties with glioma. Each CDR3 is given with its conserved first and last residue. The order of the fields is V gene, J gene, CDR3 protein.

TRBV5-4	TRBJ1-4	CASSSNRGLNEKLFF
TRBV10-3	TRBJ2-7	CAISVRGNEQYF
TRBV7-2	TRBJ1-5	CASSPSRHPNQPQHF
TRBV2	TRBJ2-5	CASSANQETQYF
TRBV2	TRBJ1-6	CASKEGNNSPLHF
TRBV6-1	TRBJ2-7	CASSSGHLYEQYF
TRBV6-5	TRBJ1-2	CAAGQGAVGYTF
TRBV7-6	TRBJ2-7	CASSFGTAYEQYF
TRBV2	TRBJ2-7	CASSGHYEQYF
TRBV6-1	TRBJ2-3	CASSEGASGWAVSSTDTQYF
TRBV5-1	TRBJ1-1	CASSLGRSGVGNTEAFF
TRBV4-2	TRBJ1-1	CASSQYEETEAFF
TRBV6-5	TRBJ1-4	CASRAPTGGGEKLFF
TRBV19	TRBJ1-5	CARAGSGNQPQHF
TRBV4-1	TRBJ1-2	CASSQDQGIQYGGYTF
TRBV7-6	TRBJ2-2	CASSPQGSGGRGELFF
TRBV4-3	TRBJ1-1	CASSQDYRGGNTEAFF
TRBV6-5	TRBJ2-3	CASSERDQTGQYF
TRBV5-4	.	CASSHGTYEQYF
TRBV4-1	TRBJ2-7	CASSQGVMTYEQYF
TRBV4-3	TRBJ2-2	CASSQDLGGTGELFF
TRBV6-1	TRBJ1-5	CASRAGKGGNQPQHF
TRBV27	TRBJ2-7	CASSPPAPPSYEQYF
TRBV2	TRBJ1-5	CASRPGRSSNQPQHF
TRBV30	TRBJ2-4	CAWSRGGSNIQYF
TRBV30	TRBJ1-3	CAWSQGAYGNTIYF
TRBV28	TRBJ1-1	CASSPGQPNTEAFF
TRBV5-6	TRBJ1-6	CASSPGSGVFGSPLHF
TRBV5-1	TRBJ1-1	CASGRGLQNTEAFF
TRBV5-7	TRBJ1-3	CASSFSGGGPGNTIYF
TRBV6-6	TRBJ2-2	CASKGLARGELFF
TRBV7-6	TRBJ1-5	CASSTTVNQPQHF
TRBV29-1	TRBJ2-1	CSVERQGVAYNEQFF
TRBV19	TRBJ1-2	CASSTPAEANYGYTF
TRBV5-1	TRBJ2-5	CASSLEGTRETQYF
TRBV7-2	TRBJ1-6	CASSLARGSSPLHF
TRBV7-9	TRBJ1-4	CASSSYRGGVTNEKLFF
TRBV7-2	TRBJ1-2	CASSRGTGRYGYTF
TRBV2	TRBJ1-1	CASSEDRTNTEAFF
TRBV4-1	TRBJ2-3	CASSPRRTSGSRTDTQYF
TRBV4-1	TRBJ1-2	CASSQGTGAVYGYTF
TRBV29-1	TRBJ2-5	CSAWQGAETQYF
TRBV2	TRBJ1-1	CASSVGLLTEAFF
TRBV27	TRBJ1-1	CASSYGGIVTEAFF
TRBV4-3	TRBJ2-7	CASSQGEVGRTDEQYF
TRBV4-2	TRBJ2-1	CASSPGLAGPTNTNEQFF
TRBV2	TRBJ1-4	CASSVGRMTNEKLFF
TRBV5-4	TRBJ2-3	CASSLDGGARDTQYF